Below are 23 T cell receptor beta chains sequenced from a single sample in a study of blood T cell repertoires in COVID-19. Generated by immunoSEQ multiplex PCR, the TCRdb table keeps only in-frame clones and is missing some. The sample lists about 130,000 clones, roughly 87% occurring once. Sample: peripheral blood. Receptor source: a man of 80 years or more with active or convalescent COVID-19.

This clone is a singleton in its sample. Here the CDR3 reads CASKGQGTGSGNTIYF. The CDR3 bases are TGTGCCAGCAAGGGACAGGGAACTGGCTCTGGAAACACCATATATTTT. The chain links TRBV5-4 to TRBJ1-3, with 9 bases identical to TRBD1. Per the germline V gene, CDR1 is SGHNT and CDR2 is YYREEE (reference sequence). The CDR3 runs to 16 residues. The V gene end was trimmed by 6 bases and the J gene end by 0 bases; junction bases not matched to a gene: 7.

The genes are TRBV7-3 and TRBJ2-1, with TRBD2 matching over 8 bases. Germline CDR1 and CDR2: SGHTA and FQGTGA. The trim removed 5 bases at V and 7 bases at J, leaving 10 bases unmatched. The CDR3 loop spans 15 amino acids. CDR3 in DNA: TGTGCCAGCAGCCACATTTCGGGGGGGCCTAATGAGCAGTTCTTC. Translated, it gives CASSHISGGPNEQFF.

Only one count was recorded for this clone. This rearrangement joins TRBV5-6 to TRBJ2-2; 9 nucleotides align to TRBD1. There are 19 residues in the CDR3. The germline V gene has CDR1 SGHDT and CDR2 YYEEEE. With V trimmed by 6 bases and J by 7 bases, 22 bases remained unmatched. For the CDR3, the DNA is TGTGCCAGCACCACTCCCCGACAGACTACAGGGGGCCTGGTCGGGGAGCTGTTTTTT. Protein: CASTTPRQTTGGLVGELFF. The variable domain in full, completed from reference TRBV5-6 and TRBJ2-2, reads DAGVTQSPTHLIKTRGQQVTLRCSPKSGHDTVSWYQQALGQGPQFIFQYYEEEERQRGNFPDRFSGHQFPNYSSELNVNALLLGDSALYLCASTTPRQTTGGLVGELFFGEGSRLTVL.

The chain joins TRBV6-5 to TRBJ2-3, with a tentative D call TRBD1 (6 bases). The CDR3 loop spans 14 amino acids. Trimming shortened V by 8 bases and J by 2 bases, and 14 bases separated the two germline ends. Germline V lookup: CDR1 MNHEY, CDR2 SVGAGI. In nucleotides, the CDR3 is TGTGCCAGCCGGACAGAGGGGCACACAGATACGCAGTATTTT. Translating it yields CASRTEGHTDTQYF.

This clone was found a few times. V usage is TRBV18 and J usage is TRBJ2-3, with D unclear. Germline CDR1 KGHSH, CDR2 LQKENI. V was clipped by 4 bases and J by 0 bases, with 11 bases between them. The CDR3 sequence is 15 residues long. This CDR3 is CASSQNLFSTDTQYF. DNA of the CDR3: TGTGCCAGCTCACAAAACTTGTTTAGCACAGATACGCAGTATTTT.

This clone was recorded once. The chain carries TRBV5-4 and TRBJ2-1; the match to TRBD2 covers 12 bases. The V segment lost 3 bases and the J segment 0 bases; nucleotides outside the gene matches: 4. This CDR3 comprises 17 residues. Germline loops: CDR1 SGHNT, CDR2 YYREEE (reference sequence). The CDR3 reads CASSSASGGDSYNEQFF. The CDR3 DNA sequence: TGTGCCAGCAGCTCAGCTAGCGGGGGGGACTCCTACAATGAGCAGTTCTTC. The full variable domain, with the rest looked up from reference TRBV5-4 and TRBJ2-1, is ETGVTQSPTHLIKTRGQQVTLRCSSQSGHNTVSWYQQALGQGPQFIFQYYREEENGRGNFPPRFSGLQFPNYSSELNVNALELDDSALYLCASSSASGGDSYNEQFFGPGTRLTVL.

This clone was seen a single time. The V gene is TRBV10-1, the J gene TRBJ1-1, with TRBD1 as a possible D gene (5 bases). V was shortened by 11 bases and J by 5 bases, with 18 bases between the two germline ends. The CDR3 consists of 13 residues. From germline, CDR1 is WNHNN and CDR2 SYGVQD (reference sequence). The CDR3, as DNA: TGCGCCCCCCCCTGCAGGGTGAGTACTGAAGCTTTCTTT. As protein: CAPPCRVSTEAFF.

This clone has a single count. CDR3 sequence (DNA): TGTGCCAGCAGTTTATCCGGCAGGCAAAGCCGTGGCTACACCTTC. Encoded protein: CASSLSGRQSRGYTF. The genes are TRBV27 and TRBJ1-2, with no clear D. Trimming removed 0 bases at V and 7 bases at J, with 15 bases between. The germline gives CDR1 MNHEY, CDR2 SMNVEV (reference sequence). CDR3 length equals 15 residues.

The chain couples TRBV30 to TRBJ1-6; the D is unclear. This CDR3 is 13 amino acids long. V dropped 2 bases and J dropped 9 bases, with 11 bases sitting between them. CDR1 and CDR2 from the germline V gene are GTSNPN and SVGIG (reference sequence). The CDR3 sequence is CAWSNKQSSPLHF. As DNA, the CDR3 is TGTGCCTGGAGTAACAAACAATCTTCACCCCTCCACTTT. The full variable domain, rest sourced from reference TRBV30 and TRBJ1-6, is SQTIHQWPATLVQPVGSPLSLECTVEGTSNPNLYWYRQAAGRGLQLLFYSVGIGQISSEVPQNLSASRPQDRQFILSSKKLLLSDSGFYLCAWSNKQSSPLHFGNGTRLTVT.

V and J are TRBV5-4 and TRBJ2-2; D may be TRBD1 (5 bases). This CDR3 is 16 amino acids long. Germline V gives CDR1 SGHNT, CDR2 YYREEE (reference sequence). Trimming shortened V by 0 bases and J by 7 bases, and 16 bases separated the two germline ends. The CDR3 DNA reads TGTGCCAGCAGCTTGGATGGCCAGGGCGCCGACGGGGAGCTGTTTTTT. Translated: CASSLDGQGADGELFF.

This clone is a singleton in its sample. This chain joins TRBV4-2 and TRBJ1-2, with 8 nucleotides matching TRBD1. CDR1 and CDR2 (germline): LGHNA, YNFKEQ. Unmatched junction bases numbered 13, after V lost 3 bases and J lost 7 bases. The CDR3 consists of 16 residues. The CDR3 loop reads CASSHDRDRYRGGYTF. CDR3 nucleotides: TGTGCCAGCAGCCATGACCGGGACAGGTACCGGGGTGGCTACACCTTC.

V and J are TRBV9 and TRBJ1-2; D uncertain. V was pared by 0 bases and J by 5 bases, with 14 bases between. The CDR3 has 15 residues. Germline loops: CDR1 SGDLS, CDR2 YYNGEE. The CDR3 DNA is TGTGCCAGCAGCGTAGGAGGGTGGTCAACGTATGGCTACACCTTC. Translating it yields CASSVGGWSTYGYTF. The full variable domain, in which reference TRBV9 and TRBJ1-2 provide the parts outside the CDR3, is DSGVTQTPKHLITATGQRVTLRCSPRSGDLSVYWYQQSLDQGLQFLIQYYNGEERAKGNILERFSAQQFPDLHSELNLSSLELGDSALYFCASSVGGWSTYGYTFGSGTRLTVV.

The chain links TRBV18 to TRBJ2-1, with D possibly TRBD2 on 6 matching bases. CDR3 length: 11 residues. CDR1 is KGHSH and CDR2 is LQKENI in the germline V gene. The germline V and J ends were trimmed by 9 bases and 9 bases, with 12 bases remaining between them. CDR3 DNA sequence: TGTGCCAGTCGACTAGATTCTGAGCAGTTCTTC. Protein sequence: CASRLDSEQFF.

The genes are TRBV6-2 or TRBV6-3 and TRBJ2-3; 9 bases are a match to TRBD2. CDR3 size: 16 residues. Germline V gene data show CDR1 as MNHEY and CDR2 as SVGEGT. J gave up 0 bases and V 5 bases, and 6 bases lay outside the gene matches. The CDR3 protein is CASSARLAVSTDTQYF. In DNA, the CDR3 is TGTGCCAGCAGTGCCCGACTAGCGGTTAGCACAGATACGCAGTATTTT.

V gene TRBV28 combines with J gene TRBJ1-5, with D perhaps TRBD1 (5 bases). Trimming cost V 3 bases and J 1 base, with 10 bases left between them. CDR1 is MDHEN, CDR2 SYDVKM, per germline. The CDR3 loop spans 15 amino acids. The CDR3 sequence is CASSFKGISNQPQHF. In nucleotides, the CDR3 is TGTGCCAGCAGTTTCAAGGGGATCAGCAATCAGCCCCAGCATTTT.

The genes are TRBV9 and TRBJ1-1, with a possible D match to TRBD1 (5 bases). The V end was cut by 4 bases, the J end by 1 base, with 14 bases between. This CDR3 region has 15 residues. Germline V gene data show CDR1 as SGDLS and CDR2 as YYNGEE. CDR3 in amino acids: CASSPLRGENTEAFF. The CDR3 DNA reads TGTGCCAGCAGCCCCCTGCGGGGGGAGAACACTGAAGCTTTCTTT.

The chain uses TRBV5-4 and TRBJ1-5; D is perhaps TRBD1 (5 bases). The V end lost 3 bases, the J end lost 3 bases, and 16 bases lay between the germline ends. This CDR3 comprises 16 residues. The germline CDR1 and CDR2 sequences are SGHNT and YYREEE (reference sequence). The CDR3 DNA sequence: TGTGCCAGCAGCTGGGGGGGGTTGTCCCCCAATCAGCCCCAGCATTTT. It codes for CASSWGGLSPNQPQHF.

This clone was seen a single time. This rearrangement joins TRBV3-1 (or the pseudogene TRBV3-2) to TRBJ2-2; 8 positions agree with TRBD2. With V trimmed by 4 bases and J by 5 bases, 9 bases remained unmatched. This CDR3 region has 16 residues. Germline V gene data show CDR1 as LGHDT and CDR2 as YNNKEL (reference sequence). The CDR3 DNA follows: TGTGCCAGCAGCCGGCGGAGGGCTAGCGGGACCGGGGAGCTGTTTTTT. Protein: CASSRRRASGTGELFF.

The chain uses TRBV6-5 and TRBJ2-7, with TRBD2 identical over 12 bases. Trimming cost V 6 bases and J 6 bases; bases outside gene matches: 9. The CDR3 has 15 amino acids. CDR1 and CDR2 from the germline V gene are MNHEY and SVGAGI. The DNA for the CDR3 is TGTGCCAGCAGCCCCAGACTAGCGGGAGATTTCGAGCAGTACTTC. As protein: CASSPRLAGDFEQYF.

This clone was observed a few times. CDR3 bases: TGTGCCAGCAGTGACAGGGGAGCAATGAACACTGAAGCTTTCTTT. Translating it yields CASSDRGAMNTEAFF. The V call is TRBV6-1, the J call TRBJ1-1, with a possible D match to TRBD1 (6 bases). This CDR3 region has 15 residues. Germline V CDR1 and CDR2: MNHNS, SASEGT. Trimming left V 3 bases short and J 0 bases short, with 11 bases between.

The genes are TRBV2 and TRBJ2-1; no definite D call. This CDR3 is built from 15 residues. The germline CDR1 and CDR2 sequences are SNHLY and FYNNEI. The V end lost 6 bases, the J end lost 0 bases, and 12 bases lay between the germline ends. The CDR3, as DNA: TGTGCCAGCAGCCCGCGGTCTAGCTCCTACAATGAGCAGTTCTTC. It is translated as CASSPRSSSYNEQFF.

Concerning this clone: The same CDR3 can be traced to other DNA sequences in this sample. CDR3 sequence (DNA): TGCGCCAGCAGCTGGACAGGGGGGACCGGGGAGCTGTTTTTT. Translation gives CASSWTGGTGELFF. The chain has TRBV5-1 and TRBJ2-2, with 10 bases that match TRBD1. The V segment lost 3 bases and the J segment 5 bases; nucleotides outside the gene matches: 1. There are 14 residues in the CDR3. The germline gives CDR1 SGHRS, CDR2 YFSETQ.

The V and J genes are TRBV5-5 and TRBJ2-7, with D possibly being TRBD2 (6 bases). The CDR3 spans 14 residues. The ends were cut back, 0 bases at V and 3 bases at J, with 10 bases in the middle. Per germline, CDR1 SGHKS and CDR2 YYEKEE (reference sequence). The CDR3 reads CASSLDGGDYEQYF. In DNA form, the CDR3 reads TGTGCCAGCAGCTTGGACGGCGGGGACTACGAGCAGTACTTC. Together with reference TRBV5-5 and TRBJ2-7, the CDR3 gives the full variable domain: DAGVTQSPTHLIKTRGQQVTLRCSPISGHKSVSWYQQVLGQGPQFIFQYYEKEERGRGNFPDRFSARQFPNYSSELNVNALLLGDSALYLCASSLDGGDYEQYFGPGTRLTVT.